The 23 T cell receptor beta chains listed next were all sequenced from one sample in a study of blood T cell repertoires in COVID-19. Produced via immunoSEQ multiplex PCR; TCRdb's table is partial and in-frame only. The sample carries a few hundred thousand clones, 70% to 90% recorded once. Source material: PBMCs or T cells enriched from blood (not recorded which). The receptors were gathered from a woman aged 60 to 75 who had recovered from COVID-19.

V and J are TRBV11-2 and TRBJ2-1; 9 nucleotides line up with TRBD2. The CDR3 has 15 amino acids. The V and J ends lost 3 bases and 1 base, in that order; junction bases with no gene match: 1. The germline V gene encodes CDR1 SGHAT and CDR2 FQNNGV. The DNA of the CDR3 is TGTGCCAGCAGCTTGGCGGGGGGGTCCTACAATGAGCAGTTCTTC. This sequence encodes CASSLAGGSYNEQFF.

This clone was seen once. This specimen includes other DNA sequences encoding the same CDR3. V is TRBV5-1 and J is TRBJ1-2, with D possibly being TRBD1 (5 bases). The V gene lost 0 bases and the J gene lost 2 bases, with 8 bases spanning the gap. CDR1 and CDR2 from the germline V gene are SGHRS and YFSETQ. The CDR3 extends over 14 amino acids. The CDR3 loop reads CASSLAEGNYGYTF. For the CDR3, the DNA is TGCGCCAGCAGCTTGGCGGAGGGGAACTATGGCTACACCTTC.

This chain uses TRBV24-1 with TRBJ2-1, with D possibly matching TRBD2 (6 bases). This CDR3 is 15 amino acids long. Germline CDR1 and CDR2: KGHDR and SFDVKD. Between the trimmed V and J ends, which lost 0 bases and 7 bases, there was a span of 12 bases. CDR3 amino acids: CATSDLQLASNEQFF. CDR3 nucleotide sequence: TGTGCCACCAGTGATTTGCAACTAGCCTCAAATGAGCAGTTCTTC.

The J gene is TRBJ1-4, the V gene TRBV14, with 7 bases identical to TRBD1. This CDR3 region has 17 residues. Per germline, CDR1 SGHDN and CDR2 FVKESK. Trimming took 2 bases from V and 3 from J; bases not matched to a gene: 9. CDR3 sequence reads: CASSQKGGVLANEKLFF. The DNA of the CDR3 is TGTGCCAGCAGCCAAAAAGGGGGCGTATTGGCTAATGAAAAACTGTTTTTT.

This chain uses TRBV2 with TRBJ2-1; a weak D match, TRBD1 (6 bases). The CDR3 extends over 15 amino acids. The ends were cut back, 3 bases at V and 4 bases at J, with 13 bases in the middle. Germline V lookup: CDR1 SNHLY, CDR2 FYNNEI. The CDR3 DNA sequence: TGTGCCAGCAGTGATATTACAGGGCGATACAATGAGCAGTTCTTC. It encodes CASSDITGRYNEQFF.

The J gene is TRBJ1-2, the V gene TRBV10-3; TRBD1 matches 9 bases. CDR1 ENHRY and CDR2 SYGVKD come from the germline V gene. The CDR3 extends over 17 amino acids. J gave up 8 bases and V 0 bases, and 13 bases lay outside the gene matches. The CDR3 sequence is CAISESATGGLVRGYTF. CDR3 coding DNA: TGTGCCATCAGTGAGTCGGCGACAGGGGGGTTAGTAAGGGGCTACACCTTC.

This sequence joins TRBV6-5 and TRBJ1-6; D perhaps matches TRBD1 (6 bases). V shed 2 bases and J shed 7 bases, with 12 bases lying between them. The germline CDR1 and CDR2 sequences are MNHEY and SVGAGI. This CDR3 comprises 15 residues. The DNA of the CDR3 is TGTGCCAGCAGTTACGAGGGGACAACCAATTCACCCCTCCACTTT. This codes for CASSYEGTTNSPLHF.

The chain uses TRBV5-1 and TRBJ1-1; D is unclear. The CDR3 is made up of 14 amino acids. The V gene's germline CDR1 is SGHRS and CDR2 YFSETQ. V was shortened by 0 bases and J by 1 base, with 7 bases between the two germline ends. CDR3 DNA sequence: TGCGCCAGCAGCTTGGTGGAGGGGAACACTGAAGCTTTCTTT. Residues: CASSLVEGNTEAFF.

The chain carries TRBV28 and TRBJ2-3; perhaps TRBD2 as D (6 bases). Germline V gene lookup returns CDR1 MDHEN and CDR2 SYDVKM. This CDR3 region has 15 residues. Trimming took off 4 bases at V and 2 bases at J, with 13 bases between the two ends. Here the CDR3 DNA reads TGTGCCAGCAGTTCCGGGACTTCCCTCACAGATACGCAGTATTTT. Protein: CASSSGTSLTDTQYF.

This clone showed up many times. The chain uses TRBV7-7 and TRBJ2-1; TRBD1 matches 7 bases. Germline V lookup: CDR1 SSHAT, CDR2 FNYEAQ (reference sequence). The CDR3 is 16 residues long. The J segment lost 0 bases and the V segment lost 5 bases, leaving 7 bases of the junction unmatched. CDR3 bases: TGTGCCAGCAGCCCAGGGTACAGGGGCTCCTACAATGAGCAGTTCTTC. As protein: CASSPGYRGSYNEQFF.

This rearrangement joins TRBV21-1 to TRBJ2-7; the D segment call TRBD2 is taken from the table without a DNA check. TRBV21-1 is a documented pseudogene. The CDR3 is 16 amino acids. The CDR3 protein is CASTPPGGGGPYEQYV. CDR3 DNA: TGTGCCAGCACCCCCCCGGGCGGGGGTGGTCCCTACGAGCAGTACGTC.

This chain joins TRBV2 and TRBJ2-3; 7 bases line up with TRBD2. The CDR3 totals 15 residues. Trimming took 1 base from V and 1 from J; bases not matched to a gene: 2. Germline V gene sequence: CDR1 SNHLY, CDR2 FYNNEI. The CDR3 protein is CASSEGAGGTDTQYF. In DNA form, the CDR3 reads TGTGCCAGCAGTGAAGGTGCGGGAGGCACAGATACGCAGTATTTT.

The chain is built from TRBV4-1 and TRBJ2-7, with D possibly being TRBD1 (6 bases). Germline V gene sequence: CDR1 MGHRA, CDR2 YSYEKL. Trimming shortened V by 1 base and J by 5 bases, and 18 bases separated the two germline ends. This CDR3 is 16 amino acids long. The CDR3 DNA sequence: TGCGCCAGCAGCCAAGTGGCCGGGACATCCGTCCACGAGCAGTACTTC. The encoded protein is CASSQVAGTSVHEQYF.

The V and J genes are TRBV11-2 and TRBJ1-2, with D hard to call. Trimming stripped 4 bases from V and 5 bases from J, with 17 bases between. This CDR3 has 15 residues. The germline CDR1 and CDR2 sequences are SGHAT and FQNNGV. The CDR3 loop is CASSSYTSREYGYTF. CDR3 bases: TGTGCCAGCAGCTCGTACACAAGCCGGGAGTATGGCTACACCTTC. The complete variable domain, with remaining parts taken from reference TRBV11-2 and TRBJ1-2, reads EAGVAQSPRYKIIEKRQSVAFWCNPISGHATLYWYQQILGQGPKLLIQFQNNGVVDDSQLPKDRFSAERLKGVDSTLKIQPAKLEDSAVYLCASSSYTSREYGYTFGSGTRLTVV.

This clone was seen only once. The same CDR3 also results from other DNA sequences found in this sample. J is TRBJ1-5 and V is TRBV12-3 or TRBV12-4; D perhaps matches TRBD1 (6 bases). The germline V and J ends were trimmed by 5 bases and 7 bases, with 12 bases remaining between them. The CDR3 length is 13 residues. The CDR3 coding sequence is TGTGCCAGCAGTCAACAGGGTAACCAGCCCCAGCATTTT. It encodes CASSQQGNQPQHF.

V gene TRBV6-5 combines with J gene TRBJ2-1; D is perhaps TRBD2 (5 bases). Germline V lookup: CDR1 MNHEY, CDR2 SVGAGI. CDR3 length equals 14 residues. The germline V and J ends were trimmed by 10 bases and 0 bases, with 13 bases remaining between them. DNA of the CDR3: TGTGCCACCACGGACCGGGGCTCCTACAATGAGCAGTTCTTC. This encodes CATTDRGSYNEQFF.

V gene TRBV19 combines with J gene TRBJ1-5; 10 bases are shared with TRBD1. The germline CDR1 and CDR2 sequences are LNHDA and SQIVND (reference sequence). V was clipped by 5 bases and J by 5 bases; unmatched bases: 6. The CDR3 length is 15 residues. The CDR3 region has the DNA TGTGCCAGTAGTCGAACCGGGACAGGGGATCAGCCCCAGCATTTT. As protein: CASSRTGTGDQPQHF.

The chain uses TRBV5-1 and TRBJ1-1, with D unclear. Germline values: CDR1 SGHRS, CDR2 YFSETQ. Trimming took 7 bases from V and 0 from J, leaving 7 bases between them. CDR3 length: 12 residues. CDR3 bases: TGCGCCAGCCGGGAAATGAACACTGAAGCTTTCTTT. The encoded protein is CASREMNTEAFF.

About this clone itself: The same CDR3 also results from other DNA sequences found in this sample. The chain links TRBV2 to TRBJ2-3; a weak D match, TRBD1 (6 bases). This CDR3 contains 13 residues. CDR1 and CDR2 (germline): SNHLY, FYNNEI. V lost 6 bases, J lost 2 bases, and 9 bases lay in between. In DNA form, the CDR3 reads TGTGCCAGCAGAGGACAGATCACAGATACGCAGTATTTT. Translation: CASRGQITDTQYF.

The chain is built from TRBV3-1 (or the pseudogene TRBV3-2) and TRBJ2-2; D ambiguous. Germline V gene data show CDR1 as LGHDT and CDR2 as YNNKEL (reference sequence). Trimming removed 5 bases at V and 2 bases at J, with 12 bases between. CDR3 length: 15 residues. This chain's CDR3 is CASSERTYNTGELFF. As DNA, the CDR3 is TGTGCCAGCAGCGAGCGCACATATAACACCGGGGAGCTGTTTTTT.

The chain carries TRBV5-6 and TRBJ2-2; D is perhaps TRBD2 (6 bases). Trimming removed 0 bases at V and 0 bases at J, with 6 bases between. The CDR3 runs to 15 residues. Germline loops: CDR1 SGHDT, CDR2 YYEEEE. The chain's CDR3 is CASSLGLANTGELFF. CDR3 DNA sequence: TGTGCCAGCAGCTTGGGACTAGCGAACACCGGGGAGCTGTTTTTT.

The chain couples TRBV11-3 to TRBJ1-2, with TRBD1 identical over 8 bases. This CDR3 has 14 amino acids. Germline loops: CDR1 SGHNT, CDR2 YENEEA. Trimming removed 5 bases from V and 5 bases from J; junction bases left unmatched: 7. The chain's CDR3 is CASSPGQADYGYTF. CDR3 DNA: TGTGCCAGCAGCCCGGGACAGGCGGATTATGGCTACACCTTC.

The rearrangement joins TRBV28 to TRBJ1-1, with 9 bases identical to TRBD1. Germline V CDR1 and CDR2: MDHEN, SYDVKM. The length of the CDR3 is 15 residues. J gave up 5 bases and V 4 bases, and 8 bases lay outside the gene matches. The CDR3 reads CASSSSGTGFTEAFF. The CDR3 DNA reads as TGTGCCAGCAGTTCCTCCGGGACAGGGTTTACTGAAGCTTTCTTT.